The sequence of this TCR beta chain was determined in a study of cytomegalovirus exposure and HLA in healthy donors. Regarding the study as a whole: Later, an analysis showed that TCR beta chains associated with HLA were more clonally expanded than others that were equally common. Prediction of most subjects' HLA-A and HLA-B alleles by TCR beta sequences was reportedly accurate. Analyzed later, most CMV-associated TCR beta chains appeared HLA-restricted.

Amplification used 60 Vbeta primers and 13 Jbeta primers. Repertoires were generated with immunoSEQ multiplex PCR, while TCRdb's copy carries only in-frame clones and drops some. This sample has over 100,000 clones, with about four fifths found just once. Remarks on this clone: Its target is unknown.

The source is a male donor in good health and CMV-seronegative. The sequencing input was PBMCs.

This chain's CDR3 is CASSYGGGGSQETQYF. The CDR3 bases are TGTGCCAGCAGTTACGGGGGCGGGGGTAGCCAAGAGACCCAGTACTTC. V gene TRBV6-5 combines with J gene TRBJ2-5; TRBD2 is a possible D gene (7 bases). The germline V gene encodes CDR1 MNHEY and CDR2 SVGAGI. There are 16 residues in the CDR3. V lost 2 bases and J 1 base, leaving 14 bases between the germline ends.